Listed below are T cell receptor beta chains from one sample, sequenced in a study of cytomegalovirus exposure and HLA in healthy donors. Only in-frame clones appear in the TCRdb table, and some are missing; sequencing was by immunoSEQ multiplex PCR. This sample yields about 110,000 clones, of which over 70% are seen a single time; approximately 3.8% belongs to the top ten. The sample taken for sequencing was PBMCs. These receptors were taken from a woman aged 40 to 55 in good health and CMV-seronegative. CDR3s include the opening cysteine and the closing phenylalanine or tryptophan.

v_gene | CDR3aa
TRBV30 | CAWKLSGANVLTF
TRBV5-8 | CASNPGTDTGELFF
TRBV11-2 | CASSFRGEYDGYTF
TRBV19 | CASTTGGVGTDTQYF
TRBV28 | CASRYRGNTEAFF
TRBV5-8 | CASSPARLAGDNEQFF
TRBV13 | CASSRLGTSHNEQYF
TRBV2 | CASRRDTSYSNQPQHF
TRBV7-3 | CASSVGTSVYNEQFF
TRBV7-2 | CASSDVWTSVYEQYF
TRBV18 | CASSPDRRSYEQYF
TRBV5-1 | CASSLDGGAFLETQYF
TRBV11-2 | CASSFTGTGGYEQYF
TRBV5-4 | CASSLASGTNTGELFF
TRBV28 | CASSLPSFGTGRDRAKNIQYF
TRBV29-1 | CSVKGQGREKLFF
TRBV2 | CASSEALRQNRLFF
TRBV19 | CASSIFGGGQPQHF
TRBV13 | CASSIGQGGNEQFF
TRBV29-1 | CSAIDATNEKLFF
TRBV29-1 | CSADPSGTDTQYF
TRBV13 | CASSDQGESGANVLTF
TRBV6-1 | CASSGSGTRTYEQYF
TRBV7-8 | CASSVDRGNQPQHF
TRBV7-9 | CSSSLGDSNQPQHF
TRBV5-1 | CASSSQGGDTGELFF
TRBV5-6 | CASSLDSYQETQYF
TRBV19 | CATWGGQGSEAFF
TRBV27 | CASSSGTGVNYGYTF
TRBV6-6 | CASSRGREGFLNEQFF
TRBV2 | CASVGTGSAGELFF
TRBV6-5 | CASRQGRYGYTF
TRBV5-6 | CASSTGTSEKLFF
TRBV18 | CASSPGPGFNYEQYF
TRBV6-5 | CASSYSIGASGNTIYF
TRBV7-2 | CASSSQAGGETQYF
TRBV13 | CASSLGLAEREIQETQYF
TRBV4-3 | CASSQDTSGRGDTQYF
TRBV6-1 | CASSDFWTGRGGYTF
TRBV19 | CASSWGLRTDTQYF
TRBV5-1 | CASSISNSLTGELFF
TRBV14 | CASSQIGTEAFF
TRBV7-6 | CASSSGLGNTIYF
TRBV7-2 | CASSPSGGPTDTQYF
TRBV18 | CASSPQSGGAYNEQFF
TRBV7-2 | CASSPTSGGPGAQYF
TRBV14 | CASSQDHGQGVNSPLHF
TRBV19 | CASTSGGTQETQYF
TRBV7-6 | CASSLQGANSPLHF
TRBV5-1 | CASSLQRGGLEDTQYF
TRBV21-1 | CASSPRDRGSYEQYF
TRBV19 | CASSIVGTEQEAFF
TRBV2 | CASSEVVGGYTEAFF